The 5 T cell receptor beta chains below were found in one sample sequenced in a study of cytomegalovirus exposure and HLA in healthy donors. Vbeta (60) and Jbeta (13) primers were used in the PCR. The data were produced by immunoSEQ multiplex PCR, yet TCRdb's version contains in-frame clones alone and is incomplete. Among roughly 120,000 clones listed, 73% were seen once. The sequencing sample was made of PBMCs. These receptor sequences come from a woman in her forties in good health and CMV-seronegative.

The CDR3 reads CASSIGSRGEAFF. In DNA, the CDR3 is TGTGCCAGTAGTATAGGGTCCAGGGGCGAAGCTTTCTTT. The J gene is TRBJ1-1, the V gene TRBV19; TRBD1 might be the D (6 bases). V gave up 1 base and J gave up 8 bases, with 11 bases separating them. CDR3 length: 13 amino acids. Germline lookup yields CDR1 LNHDA and CDR2 SQIVND (reference sequence).

The genes are TRBV19 and TRBJ1-5, with 7 bases fitting TRBD1. Unmatched junction bases numbered 5, after V lost 4 bases and J lost 5 bases. Germline CDR1 reads LNHDA; CDR2 reads SQIVND (reference sequence). There are 14 residues in the CDR3. The CDR3 DNA reads TGTGCCAGTAGTAGGGGGGACAGATATCAGCCCCAGCATTTT. Translation: CASSRGDRYQPQHF.

The chain is built from TRBV4-1 and TRBJ2-2; a possible D gene is TRBD2 (5 bases). Germline V gene lookup returns CDR1 MGHRA and CDR2 YSYEKL. V was pared by 1 base and J by 2 bases, with 5 bases between. The CDR3 runs 14 residues. The CDR3 protein is CASSQGTNTGELFF. In DNA form, the CDR3 reads TGCGCCAGCAGCCAAGGGACTAACACCGGGGAGCTGTTTTTT.

About this clone itself: Other DNA sequences in this specimen translate into the identical CDR3. This chain uses TRBV4-1 with TRBJ2-3; D perhaps matches TRBD2 (6 bases). V was cut by 4 bases and J by 2 bases, with 16 bases left in between. The CDR3 runs 16 residues. CDR1 is MGHRA and CDR2 is YSYEKL in the germline V gene. The CDR3 here is CASSPTPGLSTDTQYF. Here the CDR3 DNA reads TGCGCCAGCAGCCCCACCCCGGGACTCTCCACAGATACGCAGTATTTT.

This chain connects TRBV28 to TRBJ1-1; no clear D gene. The germline V gene has CDR1 MDHEN and CDR2 SYDVKM. This CDR3 has 16 residues. With 1 base removed from V and 0 bases from J, the gap between germline ends came to 12 bases. The DNA of the CDR3 is TGTGCCAGCAGTTTATCCATGGGCATCTTGAACACTGAAGCTTTCTTT. Translated, it gives CASSLSMGILNTEAFF. Complete variable domain (other parts from reference TRBV28 and TRBJ1-1): DVKVTQSSRYLVKRTGEKVFLECVQDMDHENMFWYRQDPGLGLRLIYFSYDVKMKEKGDIPEGYSVSREKKERFSLILESASTNQTSMYLCASSLSMGILNTEAFFGQGTRLTVV.